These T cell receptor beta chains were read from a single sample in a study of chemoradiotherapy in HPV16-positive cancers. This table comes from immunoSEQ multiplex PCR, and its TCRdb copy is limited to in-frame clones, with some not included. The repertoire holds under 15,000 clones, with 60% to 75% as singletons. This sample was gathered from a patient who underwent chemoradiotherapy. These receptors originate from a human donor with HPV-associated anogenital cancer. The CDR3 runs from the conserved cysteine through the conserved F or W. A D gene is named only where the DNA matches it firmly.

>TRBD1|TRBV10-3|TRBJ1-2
TGTGCCACATCCGGGACAGGGGGCTTTGGCTACACCTTC
CATSGTGGFGYTF
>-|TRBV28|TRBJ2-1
TGTGCCAGCCTTAGTGTGCGTTCGGACAAGACATACAATGAGCAGTTCTTC
CASLSVRSDKTYNEQFF
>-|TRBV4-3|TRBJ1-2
TGCGCCAGCAGCGGAAACAGGGAAACCTATGGCTACACCTTC
CASSGNRETYGYTF
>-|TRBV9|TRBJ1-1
TGTGCCAGCAGCGTAGAGGGTAACGTTGGGGTGAACACTGAAGCTTTCTTT
CASSVEGNVGVNTEAFF
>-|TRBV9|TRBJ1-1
TGTGCCAGCAGCGTAGCTGTGAACACTGAAGCTTTCTTT
CASSVAVNTEAFF
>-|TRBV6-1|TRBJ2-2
TGTGCCAGCAGTGAAATGGGTGGCGGGGAGCTGTTTTTT
CASSEMGGGELFF
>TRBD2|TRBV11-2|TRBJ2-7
TGTGCCAGCACCACAAGACTAGCGAAACCCTACGAGCAGTACTTC
CASTTRLAKPYEQYF
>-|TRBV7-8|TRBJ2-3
TGTGCCAGCCAACTACGGGGGGCGAGCACAGATACGCAGTATTTT
CASQLRGASTDTQYF
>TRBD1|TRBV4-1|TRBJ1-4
TGCGCCAGCAGCCAAGATCAGGGGGCGGATGAAAAACTGTTTTTT
CASSQDQGADEKLFF
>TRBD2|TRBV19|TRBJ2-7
TGTGCCAGTTCCAACCCGAGGAGCGGGAGCCAATACGAGCAGTACTTC
CASSNPRSGSQYEQYF
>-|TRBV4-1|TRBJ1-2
TGCGCCAGCAGCCAAGATACTAGGAAGGGCTACACCTTC
CASSQDTRKGYTF